The 19 T cell receptor beta chains reported below all come from one sample, sequenced in a study of T cells after yellow fever vaccination (dated by TCRdb to the late 2010s). The protocol used for the library was 5' RACE. TCRdb shows the sequencer as Illumina HiSeq 2500. In TCRdb, the public reads were trimmed at Q25 with fastp and aligned with MiXCR, with productive beta chains retained. CDR3 protein duplicates are merged, each entry listing the most common genes and DNA. Here the sample has just under 600,000 distinct CDR3 sequences; roughly 13% occur a single time. More than 12% of the sample comes from the top ten. Taken with the paper, the label for treatment or condition translates to: live attenuated yellow fever vaccine strain. This specimen consisted of PBMCs, obtained on the day of the yellow fever booster vaccination. These receptor sequences come from a man aged 25-45 years who received the YFV17D yellow fever vaccine.

The chain employs TRBV9 and TRBJ2-7; 12 bases fit TRBD2. This CDR3 comprises 15 residues. Germline CDR1 and CDR2: SGDLS and YYNGEE. V lost 3 bases, J lost 6 bases, and 7 bases stayed unmatched. CDR3: CASSARLAGVGEQYF. The CDR3 DNA follows: TGTGCCAGCAGCGCAAGACTAGCGGGAGTCGGCGAGCAGTACTTC. Using reference TRBV9 and TRBJ2-7 for the parts outside the CDR3, the full variable domain is DSGVTQTPKHLITATGQRVTLRCSPRSGDLSVYWYQQSLDQGLQFLIQYYNGEERAKGNILERFSAQQFPDLHSELNLSSLELGDSALYFCASSARLAGVGEQYFGPGTRLTVT.

This clonotype was recorded at least ten times. The chain couples TRBV18 to TRBJ2-1; D not resolved. The germline CDR1 and CDR2 sequences are KGHSH and LQKENI. V was cut by 1 base and J by 0 bases, with 10 bases left in between. This CDR3 is 16 amino acids long. In DNA, the CDR3 is TGTGCCAGCTCACCACAGTCGCGGAGCTCCTACAATGAGCAGTTCTTC. Translation: CASSPQSRSSYNEQFF.

This chain links TRBV28 with TRBJ2-2; 7 bases agree with TRBD2. CDR3 length: 14 amino acids. The junction had 2 bases not matched to a gene; V was cut back by 6 bases and J by 1 base. The germline CDR1 and CDR2 sequences are MDHEN and SYDVKM. The CDR3 nucleotides read TGTGCCAGCAGCTCGGGGGGGAACACCGGGGAGCTGTTTTTT. Amino acid sequence: CASSSGGNTGELFF.

The chain recombines TRBV2 with TRBJ1-4; 9 bases are shared with TRBD1. V lost 11 bases, J lost 4 bases, and 20 bases stayed unmatched. This CDR3 region has 18 residues. In germline, CDR1 is SNHLY, CDR2 FYNNEI. The CDR3 is CAFCRWLIETGGNEKLFF. CDR3 DNA: TGTGCCTTCTGCCGTTGGTTGATCGAGACAGGGGGTAATGAAAAACTGTTTTTT.

This clonotype was seen a few times. V usage is TRBV7-3 and J usage is TRBJ2-6; 9 nucleotides match TRBD2. V was clipped by 0 bases and J by 0 bases; unmatched bases: 15. The CDR3 consists of 22 residues. CDR1 SGHTA and CDR2 FQGTGA come from the germline V gene. CDR3 residues: CASSLTMGREGPLYSGANVLTF. Written as DNA, the CDR3 is TGTGCCAGCAGCTTAACTATGGGGCGGGAGGGCCCCCTTTACTCTGGGGCCAACGTCCTGACTTTC.

This clonotype was counted between two and nine times. This chain uses TRBV28 with TRBJ2-7, with unresolved D. This CDR3 spans 16 amino acids. CDR1 is MDHEN and CDR2 is SYDVKM in the germline V gene. Trimming left V 7 bases short and J 0 bases short, with 19 bases between. The CDR3 reads CASTLRLGSPSYEQYF. Written as DNA, the CDR3 is TGTGCCAGCACCCTCCGCCTGGGCTCCCCCTCCTACGAGCAGTACTTC.

A few counts support this clonotype. This chain uses TRBV20-1 with TRBJ2-1, with D unclear. The CDR3 consists of 14 residues. V lost 1 base, J lost 1 base, and 8 bases lay in between. Germline V gene sequence: CDR1 DFQATT, CDR2 SNEGSKA (reference sequence). CDR3 sequence: CSARVSGSYNEQFF. The CDR3, as DNA: TGCAGTGCTAGAGTATCCGGGTCCTACAATGAGCAGTTCTTC.

The chain carries TRBV25-1 and TRBJ2-5; D unclear. Germline assignment: CDR1 MGHDK and CDR2 SYGVNS. The CDR3 is made up of 10 amino acids. Trimming left V 7 bases short and J 5 bases short, with 5 bases between. The CDR3 loop reads CASKSETQYF. The CDR3 DNA reads TGTGCCAGCAAGAGTGAGACCCAGTACTTC.

This clonotype came up a few times. The rearrangement joins TRBV10-3 to TRBJ2-5; 9 bases line up with TRBD2. CDR1 is ENHRY, CDR2 SYGVKD, per germline. The CDR3 is 15 residues long. Trimming at V came to 3 bases and at J to 5 bases, leaving 7 bases not matched to a gene. CDR3 bases: TGTGCCATCAGTGACGGGACTAGCCAGGGGGAGACCCAGTACTTC. Encoded protein: CAISDGTSQGETQYF.

V is TRBV11-2 and J is TRBJ1-2; no firm D call. Germline lookup yields CDR1 SGHAT and CDR2 FQNNGV. V was cut by 1 base and J by 4 bases, with 10 bases left in between. The CDR3 is made up of 14 amino acids. Here the CDR3 DNA reads TGTGCCAGCAGCTTAGCTGGCTTGTCCTATGGCTACACCTTC. Translated, it gives CASSLAGLSYGYTF.

The chain carries TRBV6-5 and TRBJ1-1; no definite D call. V was trimmed by 4 bases and J by 9 bases, leaving 21 bases between them. Per germline, CDR1 MNHEY and CDR2 SVGAGI. CDR3 size: 15 residues. This CDR3 reads CASSSNAKSSLKAFF. CDR3 nucleotides: TGTGCCAGCAGTTCAAATGCGAAAAGTTCTCTTAAAGCTTTCTTT.

V gene TRBV5-1 combines with J gene TRBJ2-7; 10 bases align to TRBD2. V trimming: 10 bases; J trimming: 6 bases; junction bases outside the gene matches: 13. This CDR3 contains 14 residues. Germline V gives CDR1 SGHRS, CDR2 YFSETQ. CDR3: CASGLLAGEGEQYF. The CDR3 DNA follows: TGCGCCTCCGGCCTCCTAGCGGGAGAAGGCGAGCAGTACTTC.

This clonotype was seen at least ten times. J is TRBJ2-1 and V is TRBV27; a possible D gene is TRBD1 (5 bases). CDR1 MNHEY and CDR2 SMNVEV come from the germline V gene (reference sequence). Trimming shortened V by 9 bases and J by 8 bases, and 23 bases separated the two germline ends. CDR3 length: 15 residues. The CDR3 DNA reads TGTGCCAGACCCGGAATTCAGGGCCACACCTATGAGCAGTTCTTC. Translated, it gives CARPGIQGHTYEQFF.

The chain couples TRBV20-1 to TRBJ2-7; perhaps TRBD2 as D (5 bases). Germline assignment: CDR1 DFQATT and CDR2 SNEGSKA (reference sequence). There are 15 residues in the CDR3. Trimming cost V 7 bases and J 1 base, with 20 bases left between them. The CDR3 reads CSEVRAGRKSYEQYF. The CDR3 nucleotides are TGCAGTGAAGTGCGGGCTGGGCGGAAATCCTACGAGCAGTACTTC.

Worth noting for this clonotype: An end of the junction does not agree with germline; a read error may underlie this. The rearrangement links TRBV15 to TRBJ2-4; D is perhaps TRBD1 (6 bases). The V gene's germline CDR1 is LNHNV and CDR2 YYDKDF (reference sequence). This CDR3 is 13 amino acids long. The DNA for the CDR3 is TGTGCCACCAGCAGAGACCACGGGACAACCGTAGGCTTC. Translating it yields CATSRDHGTTVGF.

This clonotype was detected only a few times. The V call is TRBV11-3, the J call TRBJ1-1; tentative D call: TRBD1 (6 bases). CDR1 and CDR2 from the germline V gene are SGHNT and YENEEA. Trimming took off 4 bases at V and 3 bases at J, with 18 bases between the two ends. The CDR3 runs 16 residues. The chain's CDR3 is CASSCFVDRRDTEAFF. Written as DNA, the CDR3 is TGTGCCAGCAGCTGTTTTGTAGACAGGCGTGACACTGAAGCTTTCTTT.

The DNA for the CDR3 is TGTGCCAGCAGCTTACAGGGGGAAGGAAACACCATATATTTT. Translating it yields CASSLQGEGNTIYF. The rearrangement joins TRBV7-9 to TRBJ1-3; the match to TRBD1 covers 7 bases. Germline trimming cut 2 bases from V and 4 bases from J; bases unmatched to any gene: 2. CDR1 is SEHNR and CDR2 is FQNEAQ in the germline V gene (reference sequence). The CDR3 extends over 14 amino acids.

Only a few counts were recorded for this clonotype. V usage is TRBV29-1 and J usage is TRBJ2-7; 8 bases fit TRBD2. The V and J ends lost 3 bases and 7 bases, in that order; junction bases with no gene match: 11. The germline V gene encodes CDR1 SQVTM and CDR2 ANQGSEA. This CDR3 is built from 14 residues. CDR3 bases: TGCAGCGTTGAGGAAGCGGGAGCCTCGGGTGAGCAGTACTTC. Residues: CSVEEAGASGEQYF.

The CDR3: CASSLAAGADTQYF. CDR3 DNA sequence: TGTGCCAGCAGCTTAGCGGCTGGCGCAGATACGCAGTATTTT. The chain is built from TRBV7-6 and TRBJ2-3; no definite D call. The CDR3 runs 14 residues. Germline V gene data show CDR1 as SGHVS and CDR2 as FNYEAQ. Trimming pared 0 bases from V and 4 bases from J, leaving 8 bases between.